Listed below are T cell receptor beta chains from one sample, sequenced in a study of post-analysis software for immune sequencing data. Each CDR3 protein is one row after TCRdb ran MiXCR on the PCR reads. The table includes a few hundred thousand distinct CDR3 sequences, 30% to 45% detected once. Sequencing input: blood. These receptor sequences come from a girl aged 5-17 years with multiple sclerosis. CDR3s include the opening cysteine and the closing phenylalanine or tryptophan.

>12|TRBV20-1
CSAKLAGETQYF
>14|TRBV12-3/TRBV12-4
CASRPQGYLEKLFF
>11|TRBV29-1
CSAGTDQPQHF
>14|TRBV5-1
CASSLGQSYNEQFF
>14|TRBV12-3/TRBV12-4
CASCVWEGYQPQHF
>14|TRBV6-2/TRBV6-3
CASNPEGQGNEQYF
>13|TRBV12-3/TRBV12-4
CAISRRRNTEAFF
>15|TRBV7-2
CASSLVSRVQETQYF
>14|TRBV20-1
CSARDGGAQETQYF
>14|TRBV27
CASSLDRLGNEQFF
>15|TRBV7-6
CASSVQGAWDTEAFF
>15|TRBV27
CASSSFPAGHNEQFF
>15|TRBV5-1
CASLPDPGTSYEQYF
>15|TRBV29-1
CSGALAGGRKDTQYF
>14|TRBV29-1
CSVLRVLGNTEAFF
>14|TRBV13
CASSLQGIRDEQYF
>18|TRBV12-3/TRBV12-4
CASRNTLRGAAPNTEAFF
>12|TRBV7-2
CASSLAKDTQYF
>14|TRBV18
CASSPAANPETQYF
>16|TRBV5-1
CASSLGQSVPSYEQYF